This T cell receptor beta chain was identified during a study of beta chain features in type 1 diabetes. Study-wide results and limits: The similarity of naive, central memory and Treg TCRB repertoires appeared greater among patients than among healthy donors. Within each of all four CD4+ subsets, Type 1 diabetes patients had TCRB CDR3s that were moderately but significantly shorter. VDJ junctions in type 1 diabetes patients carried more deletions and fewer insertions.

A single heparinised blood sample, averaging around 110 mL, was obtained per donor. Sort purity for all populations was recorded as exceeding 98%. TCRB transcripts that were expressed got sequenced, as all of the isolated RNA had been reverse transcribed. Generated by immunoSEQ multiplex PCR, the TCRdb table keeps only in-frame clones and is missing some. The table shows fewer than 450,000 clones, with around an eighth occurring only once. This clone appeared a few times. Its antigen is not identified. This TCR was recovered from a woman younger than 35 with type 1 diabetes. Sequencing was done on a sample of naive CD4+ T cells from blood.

This CDR3 reads CASSEARQGAYEQYV. CDR3 nucleotide sequence: TGTGCCAGCAGTGAAGCGAGACAGGGGGCCTACGAGCAGTACGTC. The rearrangement links TRBV6-1 to TRBJ2-7; the match to TRBD1 covers 9 bases. The CDR3 has 15 residues. The V gene end was trimmed by 0 bases and the J gene end by 2 bases; junction bases not matched to a gene: 2. The germline gives CDR1 MNHNS, CDR2 SASEGT.